A selection of T cell receptor beta chains follows, all from one sample in a study of T cells and copy number aberrations in small-cell lung cancer. Assay: immunoSEQ multiplex PCR; the TCRdb copy retains only in-frame clones and omits some. The sample has 2,400 or so clones, approximately 77% seen once. Specimen: normal tissue next to the tumor. All receptors come from a man between 70 and 80 years old with small cell lung cancer. Both conserved end residues are part of each CDR3. The D gene is left open where the match is weak. Size is stated for part of the rows, as once, few or many counts, or as a class when the clone is expanded.

v_gene,d_gene,abundance,j_gene,CDR3nt,CDR3aa
TRBV5-1,TRBD2,-,TRBJ2-3,TGCGCCAGCAGCCGGGGGCAGACTAGCGGGAGCGGGGATACGCAGTATTTT,CASSRGQTSGSGDTQYF
TRBV30,-,-,TRBJ1-6,TGTGCCAGCAGGGGAGAATATAATTCACCCCTCCACTTT,CASRGEYNSPLHF
TRBV19,TRBD1,-,TRBJ2-5,TGTGCCAGTAGTTCGCAGGGGGCGGAAGAGACCCAGTACTTC,CASSSQGAEETQYF
TRBV28,-,few,TRBJ1-5,TGTGCCAGCAGTTCCGGGGGCGCAGGTCAGCCCCAGCATTTT,CASSSGGAGQPQHF
TRBV28,TRBD1,-,TRBJ2-3,TGTGTCAGCAGTTACGGACAGGTCCCAGATACGCAGTATTTT,CVSSYGQVPDTQYF
TRBV20-1,-,-,TRBJ2-3,TGCAGTGCTAGTGGGAATACGCAGTATTTT,CSASGNTQYF
TRBV6-4,-,-,TRBJ2-3,TGTGCCAGCAGTGACACTCTTAGCACAGATACGCAGTATTTT,CASSDTLSTDTQYF
TRBV27,TRBD1,-,TRBJ1-1,TGTGCCAGCAGTCCCAGACAGGGGTTGAACACTGAAGCTTTCTTT,CASSPRQGLNTEAFF
TRBV19,-,-,TRBJ2-1,TGTGCCAGTAGTATTTTTAGGGTACAGCGTAATGAGCAGTTCTTC,CASSIFRVQRNEQFF
TRBV27,-,-,TRBJ1-4,TGTGCCAGCAGTTTACAGGGAGGAAAACTGTTTTTT,CASSLQGGKLFF
TRBV27,-,-,TRBJ1-6,TGTGCCAGCAGTTTGGGAGGATCACCCCTCCACTTT,CASSLGGSPLHF
TRBV7-9,TRBD2,-,TRBJ2-1,TGTGCCAGCCGGCGGGAGGCCTACAATGAGCAGTTCTTC,CASRREAYNEQFF
TRBV4-1,-,-,TRBJ2-6,TGCGCCAGCAGATTTCAGGTTCACTCTGGGGCCAACGTCCTGACTTTC,CASRFQVHSGANVLTF
TRBV27,TRBD2,-,TRBJ2-5,TGTGCCAGCAGTCAGAGGGAGGGAGAGACCCAGTACTTC,CASSQREGETQYF
TRBV5-6,TRBD1,few,TRBJ1-3,TGTGCCAGCAGCCTCTGGGACAGAAACTCTGGAAACACCATATATTTT,CASSLWDRNSGNTIYF
TRBV6-5,TRBD1,-,TRBJ1-5,TGTGCCAGCAGCCCCGGGACAGCAGAACAGCCCCAGCATTTT,CASSPGTAEQPQHF
TRBV30,-,few,TRBJ2-1,TGTGCCGGAGCAGGAAGGTACAATGAGCAGTTCTTC,CAGAGRYNEQFF
TRBV11-2,-,-,TRBJ2-7,TGTGCCAGCAGCTTAAGTGAGGAGCAGTACTTC,CASSLSEEQYF
TRBV10-2,TRBD2,-,TRBJ2-1,TGCGCCAGCAGTATCGGACTAGGCAATGAGCAGTTCTTC,CASSIGLGNEQFF
TRBV4-1,-,-,TRBJ1-5,TGCGCCAGCAGCCAAGAGGGAAACCGGGAGCCCCAGCATTTT,CASSQEGNREPQHF
TRBV28,TRBD1,-,TRBJ2-5,TGTGCCAGCACCTTGGTACAGGGGGCAGGGGAGACCCAGTACTTC,CASTLVQGAGETQYF
TRBV2,-,-,TRBJ2-7,TGTGCCAGCAGTCAAGTAGACGAGCAGTACTTC,CASSQVDEQYF
TRBV6-5,TRBD1,-,TRBJ1-1,TGTGCCAGCAGAAGGGGACAGGGGGGGGTCGCTTTCTTT,CASRRGQGGVAFF
TRBV14,TRBD2,few,TRBJ2-1,TGTGCCAGCAGCCCTGCGGGAGGGTGGGATGAGCAGTTCTTC,CASSPAGGWDEQFF
TRBV5-4,TRBD2,-,TRBJ2-3,TGTGCCAGCAGCCGAACTAGCGGGGTCGGGAATACGCAGTATTTT,CASSRTSGVGNTQYF
TRBV19,-,-,TRBJ2-1,TGTGCCAGTAGTATATCAGGACTCTCTTACAATGAGCAGTTCTTC,CASSISGLSYNEQFF
TRBV4-2,-,few,TRBJ1-5,TGTGCCAGCAGCCAAGATCTGGCTAGCAATCAGCCCCAGCATTTT,CASSQDLASNQPQHF
TRBV6-6,-,-,TRBJ1-2,TGTGCCAGTAGTTACTCGTCGAGCGATGGCTACACCTTC,CASSYSSSDGYTF